This T cell receptor (beta chain) derives from a study of human T cells and chemical hapten exposure. The library gave individual cDNA molecules unique molecular identifiers. TCRdb re-derived calls from the RACE reads in MiXCR, one entry per CDR3 protein. Here the sample spans approximately 400,000 distinct CDR3 sequences, roughly 4.6% being singletons. The CDR3 is 13 residues long. Germline V gives CDR1 ENHRY, CDR2 SYGVKD. Losses at the gene ends were 9 bases for V and 2 bases for J; bases not matched to a gene: 2. This clonotype was detected a few times. Time point indicated: pre-sensitization, week 0. Documented treatment: therapeutic diphenylcyclopropenone sensitization with weekly scalp DPC. Ahead of each patch test application, blood was drawn. Those who donated were patients with alopecia, 18 to 70 years of age, and suitable for DPC.

Specimen: whole blood, collected in connection with sensitization to the hapten diphenylcyclopropenone (DPC). This receptor was identified in a woman between 50 and 59 years old with alopecia areata. Some clones in this sample may be carry-over from other donors' samples. This chain links TRBV10-3 with TRBJ2-3; the match to TRBD2 covers 10 bases. CDR3 region: CAILAGHTDTQYF. As DNA, the CDR3 is TGTGCCATACTAGCGGGACACACAGATACGCAGTATTTT.